This T cell receptor beta chain was observed in a study of blood T cell repertoires in COVID-19 (dated by TCRdb to 2018 to 2020). About the investigation overall: The collaborator samples originated in the United States, Italy and Spain and spanned the acute and convalescent phases of COVID-19. The prospective study material was composed of cDNA or gDNA derived from T cells, B-cell-depleted T cells, or PBMCs. Deeply sampled blood TCRbeta repertoires from subjects exposed to, actively infected with, or recovered from COVID-19 were included in the dataset. The repertoires were released in a freely available public database meant as a resource for research on the immune response to SARS-CoV-2. Samples were obtained from the ongoing ImmuneRACE study (first 160 participants) and from over a thousand subjects provided by 6 global collaborators. A de-identified subject ID, COVID-19 status, age in years and sex were almost always included in the sample metadata. HLA class I and class II types, where available, came from metadata supplied by the sample provider rather than from assay-based typing. The paper's findings and limits, for the study overall: The quantity of clinical and demographic metadata differed by source and by participant and was supplied without curation.

One collaborating source in Seattle enrolled patients during active infection and followed them longitudinally through the course of disease. Whole blood was collected in K2EDTA tubes by collaborating institutions according to the institutions' own protocols. For TCRbeta analysis, collaborators shipped samples as frozen whole blood, isolated PBMCs, or DNA extracted from either of those sample types. TCRbeta CDR3 regions were amplified from genomic DNA using the immunoSEQ Assay, a bias-controlled multiplex PCR. The paper's processing steps were these. The number of nucleated cells in each sample was estimated from the amplification of reference gene primers within the assay. Sequence reads were collapsed and filtered to measure the absolute abundance of every unique TCRbeta CDR3 rearrangement. For each sample, productive Simpson clonality was calculated as the square root of Simpson's diversity index over productive rearrangements. This is the immuneACCESS table as TCRdb keeps it, with only in-frame sequences that have V and J called. A part of the clones is gone; compared with another copy, unresolved V genes explain less than half, and the rest is unexplained. V, J and clone size are taken as reported in that table, and D and trimming were inferred from the DNA itself. The sample yields fewer than 600,000 clones; roughly nine tenths were counted once. Of the sample, approximately 0.9% is held by the ten largest clones.

CDR1 MNHEY and CDR2 SVGAGI were looked up in the germline V gene. V and J are truncated by 7 bases and 2 bases respectively, leaving an intervening sequence of 14 bases. The CDR3 covers 14 residues, taking in both the cysteine and the phenylalanine. The DNA shown is the 42-base CDR3, in frame from base 1. Comment on this clone: Its antigen remains unidentified. No much larger clone is present one base from it, and per-base qualities are unavailable.

Input material: peripheral blood. The clonotype was recovered from a man younger than 35 with COVID-19, enrolled during active disease. Recombination linked TRBV6-5 to TRBJ1-2; no D gene call is confident. For the CDR3, the sequence is CASTPGGGNYGYTF. The nucleotide sequence is TGTGCCAGCACCCCCGGAGGAGGAAACTATGGCTACACCTTC.